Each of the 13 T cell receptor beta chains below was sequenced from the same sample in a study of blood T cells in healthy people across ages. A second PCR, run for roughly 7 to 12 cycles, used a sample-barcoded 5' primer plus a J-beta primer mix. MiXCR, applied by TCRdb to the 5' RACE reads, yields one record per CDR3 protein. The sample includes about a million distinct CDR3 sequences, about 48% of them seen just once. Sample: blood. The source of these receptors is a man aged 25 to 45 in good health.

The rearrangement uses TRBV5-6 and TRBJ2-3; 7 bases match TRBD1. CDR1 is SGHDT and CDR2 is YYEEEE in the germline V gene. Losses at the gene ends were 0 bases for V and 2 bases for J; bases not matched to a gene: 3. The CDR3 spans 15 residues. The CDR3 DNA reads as TGTGCCAGCAGCTTGGGGGGACAGTTCACAGATACGCAGTATTTT. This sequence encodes CASSLGGQFTDTQYF. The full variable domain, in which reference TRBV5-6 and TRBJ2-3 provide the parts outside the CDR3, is DAGVTQSPTHLIKTRGQQVTLRCSPKSGHDTVSWYQQALGQGPQFIFQYYEEEERQRGNFPDRFSGHQFPNYSSELNVNALLLGDSALYLCASSLGGQFTDTQYFGPGTRLTVL.

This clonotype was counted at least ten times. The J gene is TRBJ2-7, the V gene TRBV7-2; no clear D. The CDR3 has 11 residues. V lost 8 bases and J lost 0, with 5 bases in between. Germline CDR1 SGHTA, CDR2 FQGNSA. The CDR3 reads CASASSYEQYF. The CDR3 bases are TGTGCCAGCGCGAGCTCCTACGAGCAGTACTTC.

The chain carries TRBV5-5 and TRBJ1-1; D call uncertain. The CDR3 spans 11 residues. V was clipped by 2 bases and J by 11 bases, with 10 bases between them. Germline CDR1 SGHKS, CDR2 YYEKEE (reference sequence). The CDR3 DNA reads TGTGCCAGCAGCTTCGGGATGGGGGCTTTCTTT. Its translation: CASSFGMGAFF. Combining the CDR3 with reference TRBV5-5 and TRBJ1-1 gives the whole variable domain DAGVTQSPTHLIKTRGQQVTLRCSPISGHKSVSWYQQVLGQGPQFIFQYYEKEERGRGNFPDRFSARQFPNYSSELNVNALLLGDSALYLCASSFGMGAFFGQGTRLTVV.

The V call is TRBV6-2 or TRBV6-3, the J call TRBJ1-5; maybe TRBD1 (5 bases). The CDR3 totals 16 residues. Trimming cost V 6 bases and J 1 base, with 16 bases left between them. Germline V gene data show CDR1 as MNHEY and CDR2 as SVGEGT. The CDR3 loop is CASRSWGRRSNQPQHF. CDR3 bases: TGTGCCAGCAGAAGCTGGGGCCGGAGGAGCAATCAGCCCCAGCATTTT.

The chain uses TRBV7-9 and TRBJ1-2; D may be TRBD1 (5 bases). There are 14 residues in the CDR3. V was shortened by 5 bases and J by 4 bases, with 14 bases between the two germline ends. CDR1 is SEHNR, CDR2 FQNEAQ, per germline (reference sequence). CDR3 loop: CASSEGRTTYGYTF. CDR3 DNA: TGTGCCAGCAGCGAGGGACGCACGACCTATGGCTACACCTTC.

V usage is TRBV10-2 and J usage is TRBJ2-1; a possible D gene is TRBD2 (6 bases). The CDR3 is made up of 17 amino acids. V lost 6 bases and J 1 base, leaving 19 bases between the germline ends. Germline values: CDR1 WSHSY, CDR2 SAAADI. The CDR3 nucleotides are TGCGCCAGCAGGGACCGCACCGGGAGAAGTTCCTACAATGAGCAGTTCTTC. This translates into CASRDRTGRSSYNEQFF.

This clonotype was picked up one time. This CDR3 reads CASSPAGGPSYEQYF. The CDR3, as DNA: TGTGCCAGCAGTCCTGCGGGGGGACCCTCTTACGAGCAGTACTTC. The V call is TRBV28, the J call TRBJ2-7; 8 bases agree with TRBD2. The germline V gene encodes CDR1 MDHEN and CDR2 SYDVKM. Unmatched junction bases numbered 10, after V lost 5 bases and J lost 4 bases. The CDR3 covers 15 residues.

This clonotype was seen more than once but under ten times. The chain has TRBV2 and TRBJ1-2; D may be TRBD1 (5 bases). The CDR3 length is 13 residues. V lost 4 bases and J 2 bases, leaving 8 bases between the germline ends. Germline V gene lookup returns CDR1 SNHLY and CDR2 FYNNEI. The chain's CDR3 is CASSGQTNYGYTF. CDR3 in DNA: TGTGCCAGCAGTGGACAGACCAACTATGGCTACACCTTC.

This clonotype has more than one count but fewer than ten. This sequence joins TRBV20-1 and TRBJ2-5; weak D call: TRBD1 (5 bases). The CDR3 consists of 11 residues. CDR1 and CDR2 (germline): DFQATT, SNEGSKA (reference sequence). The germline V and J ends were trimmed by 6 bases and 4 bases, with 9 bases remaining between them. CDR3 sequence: CSAGRRETQYF. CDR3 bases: TGCAGTGCGGGGCGAAGAGAGACCCAGTACTTC.

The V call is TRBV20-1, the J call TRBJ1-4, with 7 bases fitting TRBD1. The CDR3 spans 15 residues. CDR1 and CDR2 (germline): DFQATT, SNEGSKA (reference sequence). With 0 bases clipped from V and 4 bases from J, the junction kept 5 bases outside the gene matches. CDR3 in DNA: TGCAGTGCTAGAGATTCGAGGGGGCGTAATGAAAAACTGTTTTTT. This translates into CSARDSRGRNEKLFF.

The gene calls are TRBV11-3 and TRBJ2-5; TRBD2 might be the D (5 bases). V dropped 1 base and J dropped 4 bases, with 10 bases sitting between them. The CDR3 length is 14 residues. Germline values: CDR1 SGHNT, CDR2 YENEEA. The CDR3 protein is CASSLGGKRETQYF. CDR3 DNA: TGTGCCAGCAGCTTAGGAGGGAAGCGAGAGACCCAGTACTTC.

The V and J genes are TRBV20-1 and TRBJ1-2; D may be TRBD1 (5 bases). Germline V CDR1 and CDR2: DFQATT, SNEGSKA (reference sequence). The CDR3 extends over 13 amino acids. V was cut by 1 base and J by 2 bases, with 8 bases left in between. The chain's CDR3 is CSARVGRNYGYTF. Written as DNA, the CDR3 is TGCAGTGCTAGAGTGGGACGGAACTATGGCTACACCTTC.

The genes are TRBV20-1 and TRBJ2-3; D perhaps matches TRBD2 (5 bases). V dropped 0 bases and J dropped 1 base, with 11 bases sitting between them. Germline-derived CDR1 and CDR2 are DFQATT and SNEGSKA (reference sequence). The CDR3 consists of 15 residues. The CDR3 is CSARDHRGRTDTQYF. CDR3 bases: TGCAGTGCTAGAGATCACCGGGGTCGCACAGATACGCAGTATTTT.